This T cell receptor (beta chain) was profiled in a study of CD8 T cells in Susac syndrome. There are 13 residues in the CDR3. Trimming cost V 3 bases and J 0 bases, with 8 bases left between them. Germline CDR1 DFQATT, CDR2 SNEGSKA (reference sequence). Reverse transcription of 0.5 to 1 ug RNA used random hexamers. TCRdb re-derived calls from the immunoSEQ multiplex PCR reads in MiXCR, one entry per CDR3 protein. This sample yields 100,000 to 150,000 distinct CDR3 sequences, of which about 93% are seen a single time; approximately 0.22% belongs to the top ten. The gene calls are TRBV20-1 and TRBJ2-5, with unresolved D. The TCR originated in a human donor with Susac syndrome. Material: CD8+ T cells from PBMCs. This CDR3 reads CSARAEYQETQYF. For the CDR3, the DNA is TGCAGTGCTAGGGCAGAGTACCAAGAGACCCAGTACTTC.